This TCR beta chain was captured in a study of spatial heterogeneity in lung cancer. Looking at the study overall: Beta-chain sequences consistently outnumbered alpha-chain sequences in detection. Raw reads showed each unique TCR and UMI combination turning up more than ten times on average.

This clonotype was seen many times. Its matching antigen is unknown. General study points: Ubiquitous expanded tumor TCRs showed up in blood more at resection than follow-up.

On each TCR cDNA molecule, a unique molecular identifier was present. Using its own MiXCR run on the 5' RACE reads, TCRdb lists one record per CDR3 protein. Seen here are some 120,000 distinct CDR3 sequences, more than 9% observed once, and the top ten hold roughly 15%. CDR1 is ENHRY, CDR2 SYGVKD, per germline. The CDR3 length is 13 residues. The V segment lost 11 bases and the J segment 9 bases; nucleotides outside the gene matches: 12. Time point here: blood at routine non-recurrence follow-up after resection. No cells were sorted before sequencing. The whole RNA sequenced was extracted from tumor, nontumor lung or frozen PBMC.

The sequencing here drew on PBMCs, taken at follow-up. This clonotype was sampled from a male donor with early-stage non-small cell lung cancer. The chain links TRBV10-3 to TRBJ1-5; 8 nucleotides line up with TRBD1. The CDR3 sequence: CASGQAVLGPQHF. The DNA for the CDR3 is TGTGCCTCGGGACAGGCGGTGCTTGGGCCCCAGCATTTT.